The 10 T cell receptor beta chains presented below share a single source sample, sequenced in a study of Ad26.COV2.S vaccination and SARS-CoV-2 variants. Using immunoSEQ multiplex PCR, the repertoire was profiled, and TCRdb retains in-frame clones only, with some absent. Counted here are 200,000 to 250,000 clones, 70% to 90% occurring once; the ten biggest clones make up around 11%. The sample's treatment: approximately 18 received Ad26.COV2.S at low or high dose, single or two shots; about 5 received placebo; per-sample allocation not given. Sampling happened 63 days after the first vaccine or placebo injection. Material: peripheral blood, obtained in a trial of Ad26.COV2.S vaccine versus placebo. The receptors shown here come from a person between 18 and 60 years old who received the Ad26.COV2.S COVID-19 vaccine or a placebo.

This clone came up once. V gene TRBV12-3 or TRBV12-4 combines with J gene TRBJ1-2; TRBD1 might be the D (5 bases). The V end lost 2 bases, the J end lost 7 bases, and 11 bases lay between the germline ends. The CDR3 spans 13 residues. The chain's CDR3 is CASSLPGVVGYTF. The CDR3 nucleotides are TGTGCCAGCAGTTTACCGGGGGTAGTTGGCTACACCTTC.

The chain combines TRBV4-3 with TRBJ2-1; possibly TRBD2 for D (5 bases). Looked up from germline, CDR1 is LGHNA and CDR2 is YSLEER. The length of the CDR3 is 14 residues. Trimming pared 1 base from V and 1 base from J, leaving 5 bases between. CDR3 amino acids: CASSQGGSYNEQFF. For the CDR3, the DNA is TGCGCCAGCAGCCAAGGAGGGTCCTACAATGAGCAGTTCTTC.

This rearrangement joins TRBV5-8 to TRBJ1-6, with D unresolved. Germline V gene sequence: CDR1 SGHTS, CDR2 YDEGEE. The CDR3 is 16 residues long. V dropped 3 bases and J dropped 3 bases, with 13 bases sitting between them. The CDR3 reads CASSSPGRRYNSPLHF. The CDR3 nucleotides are TGTGCCAGCAGCTCCCCCGGTAGGCGCTATAATTCACCCCTCCACTTT.

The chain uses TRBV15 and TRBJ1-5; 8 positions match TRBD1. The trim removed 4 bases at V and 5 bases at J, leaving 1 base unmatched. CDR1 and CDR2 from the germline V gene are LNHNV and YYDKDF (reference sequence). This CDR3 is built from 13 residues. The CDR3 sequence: CATSTGGYQPQHF. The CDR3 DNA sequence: TGTGCCACCAGCACAGGGGGCTATCAGCCCCAGCATTTT.

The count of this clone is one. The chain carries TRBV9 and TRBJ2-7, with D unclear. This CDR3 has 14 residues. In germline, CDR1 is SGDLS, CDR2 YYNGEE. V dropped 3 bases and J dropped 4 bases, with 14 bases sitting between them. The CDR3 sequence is CASSEGLGGYEQYF. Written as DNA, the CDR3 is TGTGCCAGCAGCGAAGGGCTAGGTGGTTACGAGCAGTACTTC.

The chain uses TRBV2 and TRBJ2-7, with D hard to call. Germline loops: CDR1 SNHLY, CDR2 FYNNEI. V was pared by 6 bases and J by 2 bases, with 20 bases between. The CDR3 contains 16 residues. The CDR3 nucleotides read TGTGCCAGCAGACCCTTCCTCGGGCTGATCGCCTACGAGCAGTACTTC. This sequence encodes CASRPFLGLIAYEQYF.

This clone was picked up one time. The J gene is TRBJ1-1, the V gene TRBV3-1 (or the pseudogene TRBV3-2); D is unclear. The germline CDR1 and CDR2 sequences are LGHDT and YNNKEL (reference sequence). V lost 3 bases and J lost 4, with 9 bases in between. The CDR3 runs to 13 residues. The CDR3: CASSHEGSTEAFF. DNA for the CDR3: TGTGCCAGCAGCCACGAGGGAAGCACTGAAGCTTTCTTT.

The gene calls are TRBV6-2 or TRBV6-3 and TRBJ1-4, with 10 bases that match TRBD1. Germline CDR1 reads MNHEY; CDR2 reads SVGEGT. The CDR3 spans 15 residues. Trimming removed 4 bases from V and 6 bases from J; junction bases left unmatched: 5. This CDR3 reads CASSSPTGGHEKLFF. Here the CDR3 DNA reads TGTGCCAGCAGTTCCCCGACAGGGGGCCATGAAAAACTGTTTTTT.

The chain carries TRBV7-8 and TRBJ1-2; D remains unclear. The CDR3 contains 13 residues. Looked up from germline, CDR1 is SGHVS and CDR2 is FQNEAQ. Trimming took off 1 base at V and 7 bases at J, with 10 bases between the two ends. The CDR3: CASSLGTAAGYTF. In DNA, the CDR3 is TGTGCCAGCAGCTTAGGGACGGCGGCTGGCTACACCTTC.

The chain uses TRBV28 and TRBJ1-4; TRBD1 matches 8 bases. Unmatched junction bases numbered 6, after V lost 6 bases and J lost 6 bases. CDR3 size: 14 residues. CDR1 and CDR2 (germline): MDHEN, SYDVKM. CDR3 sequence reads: CASRPDRGHEKLFF. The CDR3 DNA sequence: TGTGCCAGCAGGCCCGACAGGGGCCATGAAAAACTGTTTTTT.